One sample yielded the 8 T cell receptor beta chains listed below, sequenced in a study of blood T cells in healthy people across ages (dated by TCRdb to 2013 to 2016). Library prep was done by 5' RACE. TCRdb records Illumina HiSeq 2500 as the sequencer. A second PCR of about 6 to 11 cycles was performed with a sample-barcoded 5' primer and a J-beta primer mix. TCRdb trimmed public reads at Q25 via fastp, called clones via MiXCR and kept in-frame beta chains. Rows with one shared CDR3 protein collapse into an entry with the most common genes and DNA. The sample data list around 670,000 distinct CDR3 sequences, and about 30% of these were observed just once. About 15% of the sample lies in the top ten. The sample taken for sequencing was blood. These receptors originate from a woman older than 75 in good health.

This clonotype occurred many times. The rearrangement joins TRBV20-1 to TRBJ2-3, with D perhaps TRBD2 (5 bases). V lost 3 bases and J 4 bases, leaving 11 bases between the germline ends. The CDR3 covers 13 residues. From germline, CDR1 is DFQATT and CDR2 SNEGSKA (reference sequence). CDR3: CSARGVSADTQYF. The CDR3 coding sequence is TGCAGTGCTAGGGGAGTGTCTGCAGATACGCAGTATTTT.

The chain combines TRBV6-1 with TRBJ1-1, with 7 bases identical to TRBD1. The CDR3 totals 14 residues. Trimming at V came to 2 bases and at J to 4 bases, leaving 4 bases not matched to a gene. Germline loops: CDR1 MNHNS, CDR2 SASEGT. The CDR3 here is CASSERRGPTEAFF. CDR3 DNA sequence: TGTGCCAGCAGTGAAAGAAGGGGGCCCACTGAAGCTTTCTTT.

Note on this clonotype: A much larger clone lies one base from this, so it may be a read error. The CDR3 sequence: CVSSRESGYTF. CDR3 DNA: TGTGTCAGCAGTAGGGAGAGTGGCTACACCTTC. The genes are TRBV6-2 or TRBV6-3 and TRBJ1-2; D gene uncertain. Germline CDR1 reads MNHEY; CDR2 reads SVGEGT. The CDR3 covers 11 residues.

The chain links TRBV27 to TRBJ1-2, with D perhaps matching TRBD1 (6 bases). The CDR3 runs to 16 residues. The germline V and J ends were trimmed by 2 bases and 6 bases, with 19 bases remaining between them. Germline V gene sequence: CDR1 MNHEY, CDR2 SMNVEV (reference sequence). The CDR3 reads CASSLSWGAVRDGYTF. The CDR3 coding sequence is TGTGCCAGCAGTTTAAGCTGGGGGGCGGTGAGGGATGGCTACACCTTC.

This clonotype was detected only a few times. DNA for the CDR3: TGTGCCAGCTCCCGGGGGGGCCCCGGGGGGACTGAAGCTTTCTTT. Translated, it gives CASSRGGPGGTEAFF. The chain employs TRBV13 and TRBJ1-1; possible D gene TRBD1, 6 bases. Trimming took 8 bases from V and 5 from J, leaving 21 bases between them. Germline CDR1 is PRHDT and CDR2 is FYEKMQ (reference sequence). The CDR3 is made up of 15 amino acids.

This clonotype was seen once. The chain recombines TRBV30 with TRBJ2-5; TRBD1 might be the D (5 bases). CDR3 length: 14 residues. Germline assignment: CDR1 GTSNPN and CDR2 SVGIG (reference sequence). V gave up 0 bases and J gave up 4 bases, with 12 bases separating them. Here the CDR3 reads CAWSVGQVGETQYF. The DNA of the CDR3 is TGTGCCTGGAGTGTCGGACAAGTAGGAGAGACCCAGTACTTC.

With respect to this clonotype: One base away lies a much larger clone, so this may be a sequencing read error. V is TRBV5-5 and J is TRBJ2-7, with a tentative D call TRBD1 (6 bases). The DNA matches TRBJ2-5 better at its end, which makes the J call doubtful. Germline CDR1 is SGHKS and CDR2 is YYEKEE (reference sequence). The CDR3 consists of 15 residues. The CDR3 DNA follows: TGTGCCAGCAGCTTGGCCGACAGGACGCGAGAGACCCAGTACTTC. Translating it yields CASSLADRTRETQYF.

As concerns this clonotype: A junction end diverges from the germline sequence, so it may reflect a read error. The rearrangement joins TRBV20-1 to TRBJ2-1, with 9 bases matching TRBD1. This CDR3 has 14 amino acids. Germline CDR1 is DFQATT and CDR2 is SNEGSKA (reference sequence). The CDR3 reads CRASNGQGYNEQFF. For the CDR3, the DNA is TGCAGAGCTAGTAATGGACAGGGGTACAATGAGCAGTTCTTC.